Following are 32 T cell receptor beta chains from one sample sequenced in a study of T cells in localized non-small cell lung cancer (dated by TCRdb to 2020 to 2022). Library generation was performed with the immunoSEQ multiplex PCR assay. TCRdb retrieved this table from immuneACCESS and kept in-frame rearrangements only. Not all clones are present; in checked studies, unresolved V genes account for under half, and no reason is known for the remainder. This sample holds approximately 800 clones; around a third were observed only once. About 14% of the sample belongs to the ten largest clones. Specimen: normal lung tissue next to the tumor, collected before any cancer treatment. Source of these receptors: a male donor aged 60 or over with stage II lung adenocarcinoma.

This clone was counted a few times. This chain links TRBV9 with TRBJ1-2, with 10 bases fitting TRBD1. V was pared by 5 bases and J by 6 bases, with 7 bases of the junction left unmatched. CDR3 size: 14 residues. In germline, CDR1 is SGDLS, CDR2 YYNGEE. In nucleotides, the CDR3 is TGTGCCAGCAGTATGGACAGGGGGACGAATGGCTACACCTTC. As protein: CASSMDRGTNGYTF.

This clone was seen a handful of times. The chain combines TRBV6-8 with TRBJ2-3, with a tentative D call TRBD1 (6 bases). Deletions cut 7 bases from V and 1 base from J, with 9 bases between. The CDR3 is made up of 13 amino acids. The V gene's germline CDR1 is MNHGY and CDR2 SAAAGT. The CDR3 sequence: CASTNRGTDTQYF. The CDR3 DNA is TGTGCCAGCACGAACAGGGGCACAGATACGCAGTATTTT.

The V call is TRBV30, the J call TRBJ1-2, with TRBD1 matching 8 bases. Unmatched junction bases numbered 11, after V lost 4 bases and J lost 4 bases. The CDR3 runs to 15 residues. Germline loops: CDR1 GTSNPN, CDR2 SVGIG (reference sequence). CDR3 sequence: CAWKPGQGGTYGYTF. DNA of the CDR3: TGTGCCTGGAAACCCGGACAGGGTGGGACCTATGGCTACACCTTC.

There are a few counts of this clone. The chain has TRBV11-3 and TRBJ1-3; possibly TRBD1 for D (6 bases). V lost 4 bases and J lost 4, with 11 bases in between. CDR1 and CDR2 (germline): SGHNT, YENEEA. The CDR3 has 14 amino acids. This CDR3 reads CASSSPGAGNTIYF. The CDR3 DNA reads TGTGCCAGCAGCTCGCCGGGGGCGGGAAACACCATATATTTT.

This clone was detected a few times. Relative to the germline gene, one junction end is altered; a read error may explain this. V usage is TRBV6-8 and J usage is TRBJ2-5, with 11 bases matching TRBD2. The germline V gene has CDR1 MNHGY and CDR2 SAAAGT. The CDR3 covers 15 residues. The CDR3 here is CASSGTSGPQKTQYF. The CDR3, as DNA: TGTGCCAGCAGCGGGACTAGCGGACCCCAAAAGACCCAGTACTTC.

This clone turned up a few times. The chain carries TRBV6-8 and TRBJ2-1; TRBD2 matches at 7 bases. V trimming: 3 bases; J trimming: 5 bases; junction bases outside the gene matches: 1. Per the germline V gene, CDR1 is MNHGY and CDR2 is SAAAGT. The CDR3 is 13 amino acids. The CDR3 spells CASSYLADNEQFF. CDR3 coding DNA: TGTGCCAGCAGTTATCTAGCGGACAATGAGCAGTTCTTC.

V is TRBV19 and J is TRBJ1-2; D uncertain. In germline, CDR1 is LNHDA, CDR2 SQIVND (reference sequence). Between the trimmed V and J ends, which lost 7 bases and 8 bases, there was a span of 14 bases. This CDR3 spans 12 amino acids. The CDR3 loop reads CASNRGSHGYTF. The CDR3 coding sequence is TGTGCCAGTAATCGTGGATCGCACGGCTACACCTTC.

The chain has TRBV18 and TRBJ2-1, with a weak D call TRBD1 (6 bases). The germline V gene has CDR1 KGHSH and CDR2 LQKENI. The germline V and J ends were trimmed by 2 bases and 7 bases, with 9 bases remaining between them. This CDR3 spans 13 amino acids. The CDR3: CASSPRTENEQFF. The CDR3 DNA sequence: TGTGCCAGCTCACCAAGGACAGAGAATGAGCAGTTCTTC.

This sequence joins TRBV5-1 and TRBJ2-1; 8 nucleotides agree with TRBD1. The CDR3 has 14 amino acids. V dropped 3 bases and J dropped 5; count of bases not matched to a gene: 4. Germline assignment: CDR1 SGHRS and CDR2 YFSETQ. CDR3 DNA: TGCGCCAGCAGCTGGCAGGGGGCAAACAATGAGCAGTTCTTC. Protein product: CASSWQGANNEQFF.

The rearrangement joins TRBV10-1 to TRBJ2-1; 8 nucleotides align to TRBD2. V dropped 10 bases and J dropped 7; count of bases not matched to a gene: 9. CDR1 and CDR2 (germline): WNHNN, SYGVQD (reference sequence). This CDR3 has 13 residues. The CDR3 is CATKSGSSNEQFF. The CDR3 DNA reads TGCGCCACGAAAAGCGGGAGTTCGAATGAGCAGTTCTTC.

V is TRBV11-3 and J is TRBJ2-5, with 10 positions matching TRBD1. The germline CDR1 and CDR2 sequences are SGHNT and YENEEA. V trimming: 3 bases; J trimming: 6 bases; junction bases outside the gene matches: 10. The CDR3 contains 16 residues. Written as DNA, the CDR3 is TGTGCCAGCAGCTTGGGACAGGGGCGCAATGTAAAGACCCAGTACTTC. The encoded protein is CASSLGQGRNVKTQYF.

V gene TRBV6-8 combines with J gene TRBJ2-6, with a tentative D call TRBD2 (6 bases). Between the trimmed V and J ends, which lost 6 bases and 2 bases, there was a span of 14 bases. From germline, CDR1 is MNHGY and CDR2 SAAAGT. The CDR3 has 16 amino acids. The DNA for the CDR3 is TGTGCCAGCAGACCCTGGGGGAGGACTGGGGCCAACGTCCTGACTTTC. Translated: CASRPWGRTGANVLTF.

This rearrangement joins TRBV29-1 to TRBJ1-4; TRBD1 matches 7 bases. V trimming: 7 bases; J trimming: 2 bases; junction bases outside the gene matches: 4. Germline V CDR1 and CDR2: SQVTM, ANQGSEA. The CDR3 loop spans 13 amino acids. CDR3 residues: CSGQQGTNEKLFF. The CDR3 DNA sequence: TGCAGCGGGCAACAGGGGACTAATGAAAAACTGTTTTTT.

This clone was seen a handful of times. The chain links TRBV9 to TRBJ1-2; no clear D gene. Looked up from germline, CDR1 is SGDLS and CDR2 is YYNGEE. The CDR3 loop spans 13 amino acids. V lost 2 bases and J lost 8, with 13 bases in between. The CDR3 DNA sequence: TGTGCCAGCAGCGTTGTTCAGCCCGGGGGCTACACCTTC. This codes for CASSVVQPGGYTF.

The CDR3 DNA sequence: TGTGCCAGCAGCGCGACAGCGTGGGGTGAAGCTTTCTTT. This gives the protein CASSATAWGEAFF. The rearrangement uses TRBV6-8 and TRBJ1-1, with a weak D call TRBD1 (5 bases). The CDR3 contains 13 residues. V lost 6 bases, J lost 7 bases, and 15 bases lay in between. CDR1 MNHGY and CDR2 SAAAGT come from the germline V gene.

This clone rates as large. The genes are TRBV11-3 and TRBJ1-5; TRBD1 aligns across 7 bases. CDR1 and CDR2 (germline): SGHNT, YENEEA. The J segment lost 0 bases and the V segment lost 3 bases, leaving 8 bases of the junction unmatched. This CDR3 has 17 amino acids. As DNA, the CDR3 is TGTGCCAGCAGCTTTGGTCCGGGACAGAATAGCAATCAGCCCCAGCATTTT. Protein product: CASSFGPGQNSNQPQHF.

This clone is termed medium-sized (0.01 to 0.1%). This chain connects TRBV1 to TRBJ2-3; TRBD1 is the table's D call and was not checked against the DNA. TRBV1 is a recognized pseudogene. This CDR3 has 16 amino acids. The CDR3 spells CASSPLTGAHTDTQYF. CDR3 nucleotides: TGCGCCAGCAGCCCCCTAACAGGGGCACACACAGATACGCAGTATTTT.

This clone qualifies as medium-sized (0.01 to 0.1%). The rearrangement joins TRBV11-3 to TRBJ1-5, with D hard to call. CDR1 and CDR2 from the germline V gene are SGHNT and YENEEA. The V end was cut by 3 bases, the J end by 0 bases, with 15 bases between. This CDR3 region has 17 residues. DNA of the CDR3: TGTGCCAGCAGCTTTGGGCCGCAGCGTAATAGCAATCAGCCCCAGCATTTT. It is translated as CASSFGPQRNSNQPQHF.

This chain links TRBV30 with TRBJ1-4, with unresolved D. Germline V lookup: CDR1 GTSNPN, CDR2 SVGIG (reference sequence). The V gene lost 5 bases and the J gene lost 8 bases, with 9 bases spanning the gap. The CDR3 consists of 11 residues. The CDR3 is CAWGGVEKLFF. The CDR3 DNA reads TGTGCCTGGGGCGGGGTAGAAAAACTGTTTTTT.

The V gene is TRBV29-1, the J gene TRBJ2-1, with 7 bases that match TRBD2. Germline CDR1 reads SQVTM; CDR2 reads ANQGSEA. CDR3 length: 13 amino acids. The J segment lost 9 bases and the V segment lost 5 bases, leaving 10 bases of the junction unmatched. CDR3 residues: CSVSRGGYGEQFF. In DNA, the CDR3 is TGCAGCGTTTCACGGGGAGGGTACGGTGAGCAGTTCTTC.

The chain couples TRBV18 to TRBJ2-1; the D gene is possibly TRBD2 (5 bases). Germline V gives CDR1 KGHSH, CDR2 LQKENI. The CDR3 has 13 residues. Trimming took 2 bases from V and 8 from J, leaving 10 bases between them. The CDR3 loop is CASSPEREYEQFF. For the CDR3, the DNA is TGTGCCAGCTCACCAGAAAGGGAGTATGAGCAGTTCTTC.

V is TRBV10-3 and J is TRBJ1-5; D is perhaps TRBD1 (5 bases). The CDR3 runs to 14 residues. Trimming removed 2 bases from V and 7 bases from J, with 12 bases in between. Germline V gives CDR1 ENHRY, CDR2 SYGVKD. Here the CDR3 reads CAISESGGEQPQHF. The CDR3 DNA sequence: TGTGCCATCAGTGAGAGTGGAGGGGAGCAGCCCCAGCATTTT.

This clone was seen a handful of times. The chain links TRBV5-1 to TRBJ1-1; 7 bases map to TRBD1. Germline V lookup: CDR1 SGHRS, CDR2 YFSETQ. Germline trimming cut 3 bases from V and 0 bases from J; bases unmatched to any gene: 8. There are 16 residues in the CDR3. The CDR3 DNA is TGCGCCAGCAGCTCCTACAGGGGACACATGAACACTGAAGCTTTCTTT. Its protein product is CASSSYRGHMNTEAFF.

This chain uses TRBV11-3 with TRBJ2-1; D assignment may be TRBD1 or TRBD2 (5 bases each). The CDR3 contains 16 residues. CDR1 and CDR2 (germline): SGHNT, YENEEA. Trimming shortened V by 5 bases and J by 0 bases, and 14 bases separated the two germline ends. This chain's CDR3 is CASSVQAGSSYNEQFF. The CDR3 coding sequence is TGTGCCAGCAGCGTCCAAGCAGGGAGCTCCTACAATGAGCAGTTCTTC.

The V gene is TRBV19, the J gene TRBJ1-2; D is ambiguous. Germline CDR1 and CDR2: LNHDA and SQIVND (reference sequence). The V end was cut by 6 bases, the J end by 4 bases, with 9 bases between. The CDR3 spans 12 residues. CDR3 sequence (DNA): TGTGCCAGTAGCCGACGGTCCTATGGCTACACCTTC. Translating it yields CASSRRSYGYTF. The variable domain in full, with the rest retrieved from reference TRBV19 and TRBJ1-2, is DGGITQSPKYLFRKEGQNVTLSCEQNLNHDAMYWYRQDPGQGLRLIYYSQIVNDFQKGDIAEGYSVSREKKESFPLTVTSAQKNPTAFYLCASSRRSYGYTFGSGTRLTVV.

This clone was seen only a few times. This sequence joins TRBV6-1 and TRBJ1-1, with D hard to call. Germline V gene sequence: CDR1 MNHNS, CDR2 SASEGT. V was pared by 0 bases and J by 1 base, with 15 bases between. This CDR3 has 17 residues. CDR3 DNA: TGTGCCAGCAGTGAAGCGCTTATAGGGCAGCAGAACACTGAAGCTTTCTTT. It encodes CASSEALIGQQNTEAFF.

This clone came up a few times. Germline and junction disagree at one end, which may indicate a read error. This rearrangement joins TRBV6-8 to TRBJ1-1; D gene uncertain. Germline V gives CDR1 MNHGY, CDR2 SAAAGT. The CDR3 has 13 amino acids. CDR3: CASSWVVNIEAFF. CDR3 DNA sequence: TGTGCCAGCAGTTGGGTGGTGAACATTGAAGCTTTCTTT.

The chain employs TRBV14 and TRBJ1-1; D unresolved. This CDR3 is built from 15 residues. The germline CDR1 and CDR2 sequences are SGHDN and FVKESK. The germline V and J ends were trimmed by 4 bases and 1 base, with 13 bases remaining between them. The CDR3 DNA sequence: TGTGCCAGCAGCCGGGTGACGGTGGGGAACACTGAAGCTTTCTTT. Translation gives CASSRVTVGNTEAFF.

This clone was recorded once. V is TRBV29-1 and J is TRBJ2-1, with a tentative D call TRBD2 (5 bases). This CDR3 contains 15 residues. V lost 3 bases and J lost 3, with 15 bases in between. Germline V gives CDR1 SQVTM, CDR2 ANQGSEA. Written as DNA, the CDR3 is TGCAGCGTTGATCGGGATCACGGCAACTACAATGAGCAGTTCTTC. Protein: CSVDRDHGNYNEQFF.

This rearrangement joins TRBV19 to TRBJ2-6; possible D gene TRBD2, 5 bases. Germline CDR1 and CDR2: LNHDA and SQIVND (reference sequence). Trimming removed 7 bases from V and 4 bases from J, with 8 bases in between. CDR3 length: 13 residues. CDR3 sequence (DNA): TGTGCCAGTACCCTAGCCGGGGCCAACGTCCTGACTTTC. Encoded protein: CASTLAGANVLTF.

This clone turned up a few times. This chain joins TRBV6-8 and TRBJ2-4, with D possibly being TRBD1 or TRBD2 (5 bases each). Looked up from germline, CDR1 is MNHGY and CDR2 is SAAAGT. V was cut by 7 bases and J by 7 bases, with 23 bases left in between. The CDR3 contains 16 residues. The CDR3 DNA follows: TGTGCCAGCATTGGGGGTCTCGGGGCTTCATCTAACATTCAGTACTTC. It encodes CASIGGLGASSNIQYF.

This clone was detected a few times. V is TRBV6-8 and J is TRBJ1-2; D gene ambiguous. CDR1 and CDR2 (germline): MNHGY, SAAAGT. Trimming took off 3 bases at V and 7 bases at J, with 9 bases between the two ends. The CDR3 sequence is 12 residues long. The CDR3 reads CASSYSGTGYTF. CDR3 DNA sequence: TGTGCCAGCAGTTATTCGGGCACTGGCTACACCTTC.